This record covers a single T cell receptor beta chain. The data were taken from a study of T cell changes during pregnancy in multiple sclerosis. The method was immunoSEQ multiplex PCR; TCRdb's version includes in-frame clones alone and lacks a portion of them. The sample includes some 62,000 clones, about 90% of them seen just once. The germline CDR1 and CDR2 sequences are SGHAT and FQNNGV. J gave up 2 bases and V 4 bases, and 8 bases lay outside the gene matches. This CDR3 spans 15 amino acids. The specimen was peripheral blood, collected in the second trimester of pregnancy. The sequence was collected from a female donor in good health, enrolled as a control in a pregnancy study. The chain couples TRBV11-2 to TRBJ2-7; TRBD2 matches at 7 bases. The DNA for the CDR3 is TGTGCCAGCAGCTACTATGGGAGGGTAACCTACGAGCAGTACTTC. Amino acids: CASSYYGRVTYEQYF. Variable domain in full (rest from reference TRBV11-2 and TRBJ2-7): EAGVAQSPRYKIIEKRQSVAFWCNPISGHATLYWYQQILGQGPKLLIQFQNNGVVDDSQLPKDRFSAERLKGVDSTLKIQPAKLEDSAVYLCASSYYGRVTYEQYFGPGTRLTVT.